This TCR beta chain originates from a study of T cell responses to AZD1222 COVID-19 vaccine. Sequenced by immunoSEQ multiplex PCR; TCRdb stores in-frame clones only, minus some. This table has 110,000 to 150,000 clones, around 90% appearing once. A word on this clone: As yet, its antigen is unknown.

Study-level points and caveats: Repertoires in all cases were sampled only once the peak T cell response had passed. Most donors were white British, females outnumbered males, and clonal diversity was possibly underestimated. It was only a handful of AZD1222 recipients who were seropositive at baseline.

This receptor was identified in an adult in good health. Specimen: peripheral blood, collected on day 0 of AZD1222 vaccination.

In DNA, the CDR3 is TGTGCCAGCAGCTTAGGCGCCTCCTACGAGCAGTACTTC. Its protein is CASSLGASYEQYF. The rearrangement joins TRBV11-1 to TRBJ2-7; no clear D. The CDR3 is 13 amino acids. Germline V gives CDR1 SGHAT, CDR2 FQDESV (reference sequence). V lost 1 base, J lost 0 bases, and 4 bases lay in between.